This TCR beta chain is from a study of blood T cell repertoires in COVID-19. Study background: Collection of acute and convalescent COVID-19 samples took place in the United States, Italy and Spain. The analysed material was cDNA or gDNA that came from T cells, B-cell-depleted T cells, or PBMCs.

Per the authors' pipeline: Reference gene primer amplification yielded estimated nucleated cell counts. Generated by immunoSEQ multiplex PCR, the TCRdb table keeps only in-frame clones and is missing some. V, J and clone size derive from that table, while D and trimming were established from the DNA sequence. The sample lists about 14,000 clones, about nine tenths occurring once. This clone was seen a single time. Trimming cost V 2 bases and J 1 base, with 11 bases left between them. The CDR3 is made up of 16 amino acids. Germline CDR1 and CDR2: LNHNV and YYDKDF (reference sequence). V and J are TRBV15 and TRBJ2-2; D ambiguous. Sequencing was carried out using peripheral blood. The origin of this receptor is a human donor in a cohort sampled during active COVID-19. CDR3 loop: CATSRSQVENTGELFF. CDR3 DNA sequence: TGTGCCACCAGCAGAAGCCAGGTCGAGAACACCGGGGAGCTGTTTTTT.